A single T cell receptor beta chain is shown here with its context. No antigen is known for it. With 4 bases clipped from V and 4 bases from J, the junction kept 9 bases outside the gene matches. Germline-derived CDR1 and CDR2 are LNHNV and YYDKDF (reference sequence). This CDR3 region has 15 residues. This sample was taken from a study of blood T cells in healthy people across ages. Study-wide results and caveats: PBMC samples, being unsorted, prevented any conclusive comparison of naive and antigen-experienced cells. Percentage of naive T cells showed a strong correlation with TCR beta diversity.

Healthy Caucasian individuals from Russia aged about 6 to 95 served as donors. A second PCR, run for about 7 to 11 cycles, used a sample-barcoded 5' primer plus a J-beta primer mix. TCRdb itself ran the 5' RACE reads through MiXCR, one entry per CDR3 protein. This table has about 2 million distinct CDR3 sequences, around 50% appearing once. Sequenced input: blood. This sequence was found in a woman aged 40 to 55 in good health. The chain employs TRBV15 and TRBJ2-5; TRBD2 agrees at 7 bases. The CDR3 DNA reads as TGTGCCACCAGCACGGAGTCGCTAGCGGCAGAGACCCAGTACTTC. It translates to CATSTESLAAETQYF.